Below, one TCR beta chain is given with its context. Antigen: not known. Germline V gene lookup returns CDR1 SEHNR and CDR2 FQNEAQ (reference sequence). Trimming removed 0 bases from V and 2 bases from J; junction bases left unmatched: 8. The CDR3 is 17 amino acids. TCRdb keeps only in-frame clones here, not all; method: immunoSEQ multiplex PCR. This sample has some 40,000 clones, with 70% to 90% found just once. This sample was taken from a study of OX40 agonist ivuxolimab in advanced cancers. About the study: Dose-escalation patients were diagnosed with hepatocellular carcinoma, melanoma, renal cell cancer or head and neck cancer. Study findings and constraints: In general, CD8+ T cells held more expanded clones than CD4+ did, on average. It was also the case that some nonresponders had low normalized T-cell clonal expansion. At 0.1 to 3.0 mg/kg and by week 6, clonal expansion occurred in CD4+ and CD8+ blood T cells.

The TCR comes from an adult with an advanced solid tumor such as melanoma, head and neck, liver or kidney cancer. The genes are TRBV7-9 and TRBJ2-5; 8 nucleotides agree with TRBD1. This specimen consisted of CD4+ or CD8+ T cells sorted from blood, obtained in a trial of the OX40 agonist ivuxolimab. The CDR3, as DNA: TGTGCCAGCAGCTTAGCGTGGCAGGGGGCCTATCAAGAGACCCAGTACTTC. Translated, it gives CASSLAWQGAYQETQYF.